There are a few counts of the clone carrying this TCR beta chain. V dropped 10 bases and J dropped 4 bases, with 20 bases sitting between them. Germline V gives CDR1 ENHRY, CDR2 SYGVKD. The CDR3 covers 15 residues. This specimen belongs to a study of T-cell reconstitution after alpha-beta-depleted transplantation in children. Preparing the TCRbeta library involved the use of unique molecular identifiers. TCRdb independently ran MiXCR on the PCR reads; one entry per CDR3 protein. The sample records almost 500,000 distinct CDR3 sequences, 9.5% to 15% being singletons. The clonotype originates from a human donor who donated a stem cell graft to a child with combined immunodeficiency. This rearrangement joins TRBV10-3 to TRBJ1-5; D may be TRBD1 (6 bases). The source was PBMCs from the stem cell graft donor, collected from the stem cell graft. As DNA, the CDR3 is TGTGCCACCCAGGCCGTCCGGGGGCCAAATCAGCCCCAGCATTTT. It translates to CATQAVRGPNQPQHF.